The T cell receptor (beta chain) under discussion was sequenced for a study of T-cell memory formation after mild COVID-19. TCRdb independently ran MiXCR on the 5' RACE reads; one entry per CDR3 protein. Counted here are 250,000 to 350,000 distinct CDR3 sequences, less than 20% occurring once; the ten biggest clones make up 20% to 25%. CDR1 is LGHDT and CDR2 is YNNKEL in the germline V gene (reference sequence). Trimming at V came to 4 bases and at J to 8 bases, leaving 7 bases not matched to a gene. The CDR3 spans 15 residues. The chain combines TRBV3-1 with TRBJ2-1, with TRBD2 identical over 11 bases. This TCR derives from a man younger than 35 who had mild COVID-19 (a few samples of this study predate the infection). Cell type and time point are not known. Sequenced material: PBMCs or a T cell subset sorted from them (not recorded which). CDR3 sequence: CASSPTTSGVDEQFF. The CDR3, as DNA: TGTGCCAGCAGCCCGACGACTAGCGGGGTCGATGAGCAGTTCTTC.